This T cell receptor beta chain is from a study of regulatory T cells in long-lasting Graves disease. Through Arm-PCR of CDR3 regions and iRepertoire HTBI primers, TCR beta libraries were built. MiXCR was run by TCRdb on the multiplex PCR reads, yielding one entry per CDR3 protein. The profile shows 400,000 to 500,000 distinct CDR3 sequences, approximately 14% of them singletons. There are many counts of this clonotype. As for time point: newly diagnosed GD, antithyroid drugs for less than 3 months. The TCR library was made from RNA that had been extracted from PBMCs in TRIzol. The sample also formed part of further work on T cells in Graves' hyperthyroidism and ophthalmopathy.

The material sequenced was peripheral blood mononuclear cells (PBMCs), taken at new diagnosis, from a patient treated with antithyroid drugs. This clonotype was obtained from a woman in her fifties or sixties with Graves disease.

CDR3 loop: CASSLFVTGLAVPPYDGQYF. The CDR3 bases are TGTGCCAGCAGTTTATTTGTCACGGGACTAGCGGTTCCCCCCTACGATGGGCAGTACTTC. The chain employs TRBV27 and TRBJ2-7; TRBD2 matches 11 bases. The length of the CDR3 is 20 residues. The junction had 23 bases not matched to a gene; V was cut back by 1 base and J by 9 bases. Germline CDR1 reads MNHEY; CDR2 reads SMNVEV (reference sequence).